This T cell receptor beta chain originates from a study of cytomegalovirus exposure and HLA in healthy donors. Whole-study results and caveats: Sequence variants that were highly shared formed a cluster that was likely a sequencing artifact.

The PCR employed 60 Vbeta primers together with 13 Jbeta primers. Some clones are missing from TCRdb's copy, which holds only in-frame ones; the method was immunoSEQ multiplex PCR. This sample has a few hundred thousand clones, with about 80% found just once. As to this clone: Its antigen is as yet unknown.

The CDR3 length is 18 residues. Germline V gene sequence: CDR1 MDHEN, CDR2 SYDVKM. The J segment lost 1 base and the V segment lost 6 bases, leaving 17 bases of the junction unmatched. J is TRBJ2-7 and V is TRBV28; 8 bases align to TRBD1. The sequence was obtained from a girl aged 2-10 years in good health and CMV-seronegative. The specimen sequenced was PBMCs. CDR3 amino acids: CASRRPPPWTGKSYEQYF. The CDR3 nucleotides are TGTGCCAGCAGGCGACCCCCACCCTGGACAGGGAAGTCCTACGAGCAGTACTTC.